Listed below are T cell receptor beta chains from one sample, sequenced in a study of blood T cell repertoires in COVID-19. Repertoires were generated with immunoSEQ multiplex PCR, while TCRdb's copy carries only in-frame clones and drops some. In the table there are approximately 260,000 clones, 80% to 90% of which are singletons. Specimen: peripheral blood. Every receptor here comes from a woman in her seventies with acute or convalescent COVID-19. Each CDR3 is given without its conserved first and last residue.

TRBV4-1 ASSQRLAGGPGDTQY
TRBV29-1 SVLGSWGGFYEQY
TRBV20-1 SSRGGYGYT
TRBV11-2 ASSSNSGSHSYEQY
TRBV19 ASSPSTGRGHGYT
TRBV13 ASSFGGTEAF
TRBV6-1 ASSGRTGKGSNQPQH
TRBV9 ASSVRGFQETQY
TRBV2 ASSFQTDTQY
TRBV19 ASSIEGQTYGYT
TRBV18 ASSNGLASEQY
TRBV29-1 SVATGNNEQF
TRBV30 AWDSSGNTIY
TRBV7-2 ASSPFGGGLYNEQF
TRBV2 ASSTGGGGQPQH
TRBV19 ASSTEGAREKLF
TRBV18 ASSSTRGGAGELF
TRBV7-9 ASSLEGPGAGTEAF
TRBV10-2 ASSALSTVHEQY
TRBV15 ATSRGDRGGPGELF
TRBV20-1 SASSRRGYEQY
TRBV30 AWSPYGRGGTDTQY
TRBV9 ASSPRGGPDSGANVLT
TRBV2 ASSETPGHLPTNEKLF
TRBV2 ASSVRDLGGTTGELF
TRBV5-1 ASSLEGTGGAQF
TRBV6-5 ASMDRNLKKLF
TRBV9 ASSGGWRGHTGELF
TRBV6-1 ASSEGEPLWIGYT
TRBV28 ASRSPLGGNYGYT
TRBV6-5 ASSSRGMGSYEQY
TRBV3-1/TRBV3-2 ASSSRTGTQSVAF
TRBV3-1/TRBV3-2 ASSQGTQQPQH